These 2 T cell receptor beta chains share one sample of origin, sequenced in a study of a mutant IDH1 vaccine in newly diagnosed glioma. As to time point: baseline, week 1 (first vaccination visit). Treatment meaning: pre-vaccination baseline after standard-of-care therapy. Assay: immunoSEQ multiplex PCR; the TCRdb copy retains only in-frame clones and omits some. The sample includes roughly 15,000 clones, around 89% of them seen just once. The sequences come from PBMCs, collected from a glioma patient treated with radiotherapy, temozolomide or both. Every receptor here comes from a woman between 40 and 50 years old with glioma. Some clones in this sample may be carry-over from other donors' samples.

This clone was seen a single time. CDR3 sequence: CASSKGYGYGYTF. CDR3 bases: TGTGCCAGCAGCAAAGGTTATGGCTATGGCTACACCTTC. The chain carries TRBV21-1 and TRBJ1-2. TRBV21-1 is marked as a pseudogene. The CDR3 length is 13 residues.

As regards this clone: Other DNA sequences from this sample encode an identical CDR3 as well. This chain uses TRBV5-1 with TRBJ2-7; possibly TRBD1 or TRBD2 for D (6 bases each). CDR1 is SGHRS and CDR2 is YFSETQ in the germline V gene. The length of the CDR3 is 13 residues. V was clipped by 5 bases and J by 2 bases, with 11 bases between them. Here the CDR3 reads CASRRDTPYEQYF. CDR3 DNA sequence: TGCGCCAGCAGGCGGGACACCCCCTACGAGCAGTACTTC. Drawing the rest from reference TRBV5-1 and TRBJ2-7, the complete variable domain is KAGVTQTPRYLIKTRGQQVTLSCSPISGHRSVSWYQQTPGQGLQFLFEYFSETQRNKGNFPGRFSGRQFSNSRSEMNVSTLELGDSALYLCASRRDTPYEQYFGPGTRLTVT.